What follows is one TCR beta chain and its context. Its target is unknown. Method: immunoSEQ multiplex PCR; TCRdb's copy keeps in-frame clones and lacks some. In the table there are roughly 45,000 clones, 85% to 95% of which are singletons. This specimen comes from a study of OX40 agonist ivuxolimab in advanced cancers. Study conclusions and caveats: At 0.1 to 3.0 mg/kg, clonal expansion of CD4+ and CD8+ blood T cells had occurred by week 6. Antigen targets of the expanded peripheral T cells went undetermined.

The germline V gene has CDR1 SGHDT and CDR2 YYEEEE. The J segment lost 4 bases and the V segment lost 4 bases, leaving 5 bases of the junction unmatched. This CDR3 has 14 residues. The chain links TRBV5-6 to TRBJ2-3; 8 bases align to TRBD2. This sequence was found in an adult with an advanced solid tumor such as melanoma, head and neck, liver or kidney cancer. Sequencing was performed on CD4+ or CD8+ T cells sorted from blood, taken in a trial of the OX40 agonist ivuxolimab. In nucleotides, the CDR3 is TGTGCCAGCAGCCTCGGGGGGGCTGCAGATACGCAGTATTTT. This codes for CASSLGGAADTQYF.